The 25 T cell receptor beta chains listed next were all sequenced from one sample in a study of T-cell memory formation after mild COVID-19. TCRdb re-analysed the 5' RACE reads in MiXCR, keeping a single row per CDR3 protein. The repertoire holds 350,000 to 500,000 distinct CDR3 sequences, 15% to 20% seen once, with about a fifth in the top ten. The material sequenced was PBMCs or a T cell subset sorted from them (not recorded which). The source is a man aged 18 to 35 who had mild COVID-19 (a few samples of this study predate the infection). Cell type and time point are not known.

The J gene is TRBJ2-7, the V gene TRBV20-1, with D unresolved. The CDR3 sequence is 10 residues long. V was clipped by 5 bases and J by 3 bases, with 5 bases between them. Germline V gene sequence: CDR1 DFQATT, CDR2 SNEGSKA (reference sequence). In DNA form, the CDR3 reads TGCAGTGCTGGTGACTACGAGCAGTACGTC. It encodes CSAGDYEQYV.

This clonotype showed up just a few times. This CDR3 is CASSFQGGGYTF. In nucleotides, the CDR3 is TGTGCCAGCAGCTTCCAGGGTGGCGGCTACACCTTC. The chain carries TRBV7-9 and TRBJ1-2, with a tentative D call TRBD1 (5 bases). The CDR3 is made up of 12 amino acids. Germline CDR1 reads SEHNR; CDR2 reads FQNEAQ (reference sequence). Trimming stripped 3 bases from V and 8 bases from J, with 10 bases between. Full variable domain (remainder filled in from reference TRBV7-9 and TRBJ1-2): DTGVSQNPRHKITKRGQNVTFRCDPISEHNRLYWYRQTLGQGPEFLTYFQNEAQLEKSRLLSDRFSAERPKGSFSTLEIQRTEQGDSAMYLCASSFQGGGYTFGSGTRLTVV.

A few counts support this clonotype. V is TRBV6-1 and J is TRBJ1-4; 7 bases align to TRBD1. This CDR3 spans 15 amino acids. The trim removed 0 bases at V and 7 bases at J, leaving 5 bases unmatched. Per germline, CDR1 MNHNS and CDR2 SASEGT. The CDR3 bases are TGTGCCAGCAGTGAAGCGGAGACAGGGAGTGAAAAACTGTTTTTT. It translates to CASSEAETGSEKLFF.

This clonotype turned up a few times. This rearrangement joins TRBV12-3 or TRBV12-4 to TRBJ1-3, with D unclear. CDR3 size: 13 residues. V lost 7 bases and J 4 bases, leaving 11 bases between the germline ends. CDR3 sequence reads: CASTSGQGNTIYF. CDR3 DNA sequence: TGTGCCAGCACATCCGGTCAAGGAAACACCATATATTTT.

The chain couples TRBV6-5 to TRBJ2-7; 7 nucleotides match TRBD1. Unmatched junction bases numbered 12, after V lost 5 bases and J lost 2 bases. The length of the CDR3 is 16 residues. Germline V lookup: CDR1 MNHEY, CDR2 SVGAGI. This CDR3 reads CASSHLDRVPPYEQYF. DNA for the CDR3: TGTGCCAGCAGTCACCTAGACAGGGTTCCTCCCTACGAGCAGTACTTC.

This clonotype was recorded a few times. The V call is TRBV6-2 or TRBV6-3, the J call TRBJ2-7; TRBD1 or TRBD2 may be the D gene (6 bases each). The CDR3 is 14 amino acids. CDR1 and CDR2 (germline): MNHEY, SVGEGT. The ends were cut back, 4 bases at V and 0 bases at J, with 10 bases in the middle. CDR3 protein: CASSFGGPSYEQYV. Here the CDR3 DNA reads TGTGCCAGCAGTTTTGGGGGGCCCTCCTACGAGCAGTACGTC.

In this sample, this clonotype turned up a few times. This rearrangement joins TRBV12-3 or TRBV12-4 to TRBJ1-6; D not certain. The CDR3 spans 13 residues. Trimming took off 5 bases at V and 9 bases at J, with 11 bases between the two ends. The CDR3 DNA reads TGTGCCAGCAGTCCGAGGGCAGGTTCACCCCTCCACTTT. Its translation is CASSPRAGSPLHF.

CDR3 loop: CASSSSGLKTQYF. As DNA, the CDR3 is TGTGCCAGCAGCTCGTCGGGGCTGAAGACCCAGTACTTC. The V gene is TRBV7-9, the J gene TRBJ2-5, with D perhaps being TRBD1 or TRBD2 (5 bases each). Germline CDR1 reads SEHNR; CDR2 reads FQNEAQ (reference sequence). The CDR3 loop spans 13 amino acids. Trimming stripped 4 bases from V and 6 bases from J, with 12 bases between.

There are many counts of this clonotype. The chain is built from TRBV2 and TRBJ2-2; the D gene is possibly TRBD1 (5 bases). The CDR3 length is 17 residues. CDR1 SNHLY and CDR2 FYNNEI come from the germline V gene. Trimming pared 3 bases from V and 7 bases from J, leaving 21 bases between. DNA for the CDR3: TGTGCCAGCAGTGAGATGACAGCCTCGGTAGGAAACGGGGAGCTGTTTTTT. Amino acids: CASSEMTASVGNGELFF.

This clonotype was seen only a few times. The V and J genes are TRBV28 and TRBJ1-6, with D perhaps TRBD1 (6 bases). Germline CDR1 MDHEN, CDR2 SYDVKM. This CDR3 is 17 amino acids long. V was trimmed by 5 bases and J by 10 bases, leaving 24 bases between them. The CDR3 loop reads CASSRLGQMGRGSPLHF. CDR3 in DNA: TGTGCCAGCAGTCGTTTAGGACAGATGGGAAGGGGCTCACCCCTCCACTTT.

This clonotype has just one count. The rearrangement links TRBV7-8 to TRBJ2-1, with 7 bases lining up with TRBD2. The CDR3 is 15 residues long. After removal of 0 bases from V and 8 bases from J, the junction contained 7 bases not matched to a gene. Germline lookup yields CDR1 SGHVS and CDR2 FQNEAQ. CDR3 sequence: CASSLAIGGSDEQFF. The CDR3 region has the DNA TGTGCCAGCAGCTTAGCGATAGGCGGGAGCGATGAGCAGTTCTTC.

The chain couples TRBV7-9 to TRBJ1-2; no reliable D call. The V gene's germline CDR1 is SEHNR and CDR2 FQNEAQ (reference sequence). The CDR3 is 15 residues long. Trimming took 3 bases from V and 4 from J, leaving 15 bases between them. The CDR3 nucleotides read TGTGCCAGCAGCTTCTTCACCAGCTATCTCTATGGCTACACCTTC. It is translated as CASSFFTSYLYGYTF.

The V call is TRBV6-1, the J call TRBJ1-2, with TRBD1 identical over 7 bases. V was pared by 6 bases and J by 4 bases, with 8 bases of the junction left unmatched. From germline, CDR1 is MNHNS and CDR2 SASEGT. The CDR3 extends over 14 amino acids. CDR3 region: CASSLQGGGYGYTF. CDR3 nucleotides: TGTGCCAGCAGCCTCCAGGGGGGGGGCTATGGCTACACCTTC.

The chain recombines TRBV5-1 with TRBJ1-1; 12 bases fit TRBD1. The J segment lost 4 bases and the V segment lost 3 bases, leaving 10 bases of the junction unmatched. The germline V gene has CDR1 SGHRS and CDR2 YFSETQ. This CDR3 comprises 17 residues. CDR3 coding DNA: TGCGCCAGCAGCTGGGACAGGGGGCGAAGTATCTTCACTGAAGCTTTCTTT. Its translation is CASSWDRGRSIFTEAFF.

This clonotype was found a few times. The rearrangement uses TRBV19 and TRBJ2-5; possible D gene TRBD2, 6 bases. CDR3 length: 13 amino acids. V was cut by 6 bases and J by 1 base, with 9 bases left in between. Germline V lookup: CDR1 LNHDA, CDR2 SQIVND (reference sequence). The CDR3 region is CASSGGLQETQYF. CDR3 nucleotides: TGTGCCAGTAGCGGGGGACTCCAAGAGACCCAGTACTTC.

The V gene is TRBV9, the J gene TRBJ2-1; D gene ambiguous. V dropped 0 bases and J dropped 5 bases, with 12 bases sitting between them. Germline CDR1 SGDLS, CDR2 YYNGEE. The CDR3 is 15 residues long. The CDR3 protein is CASSVDPPLDNEQFF. The CDR3, as DNA: TGTGCCAGCAGCGTAGATCCCCCGCTAGACAATGAGCAGTTCTTC.

The chain has TRBV4-1 and TRBJ2-3, with D possibly matching TRBD2 (5 bases). CDR1 and CDR2 from the germline V gene are MGHRA and YSYEKL. The V end was cut by 8 bases, the J end by 1 base, with 10 bases between. The CDR3 runs to 13 residues. CDR3 loop: CASRHGGTDTQYF. In nucleotides, the CDR3 is TGCGCCAGCCGACACGGGGGCACAGATACGCAGTATTTT.

The chain employs TRBV15 and TRBJ2-1; D possibly uses TRBD1 or TRBD2 (6 bases each). Trimming removed 5 bases at V and 9 bases at J, with 20 bases between. Germline CDR1 LNHNV, CDR2 YYDKDF (reference sequence). The length of the CDR3 is 15 residues. The CDR3 loop reads CATSPGAGEVGEQFF. The DNA of the CDR3 is TGTGCCACCAGCCCAGGGGCAGGGGAGGTCGGTGAGCAGTTCTTC.

This clonotype turned up a few times. This chain uses TRBV18 with TRBJ2-4; 9 bases match TRBD1. Germline values: CDR1 KGHSH, CDR2 LQKENI. V shed 6 bases and J 8 bases; nucleotides not matched to a gene: 8. This CDR3 spans 14 amino acids. CDR3: CASSRTGEGDIQYF. CDR3 DNA: TGTGCCAGCTCGAGGACAGGGGAGGGTGACATTCAGTACTTC.

This clonotype was recorded a few times. This rearrangement joins TRBV7-6 to TRBJ2-1; 8 bases are shared with TRBD2. The CDR3 covers 14 residues. V trimming: 6 bases; J trimming: 8 bases; junction bases outside the gene matches: 9. Looked up from germline, CDR1 is SGHVS and CDR2 is FNYEAQ. DNA for the CDR3: TGTGCCAGCAGTTCCTTCGGGGGGGCAGATGAGCAGTTCTTC. Its translation is CASSSFGGADEQFF.

This chain uses TRBV3-1 with TRBJ1-5, with D possibly being TRBD1 (5 bases). Trimming stripped 4 bases from V and 14 bases from J, with 18 bases between. The CDR3 has 13 amino acids. Germline CDR1 is LGHDT and CDR2 is YNNKEL (reference sequence). The CDR3 protein is CASSPSVGREKHF. CDR3 nucleotides: TGTGCCAGCAGCCCCTCGGTGGGACGAGAGAAGCATTTT.

The J gene is TRBJ1-5, the V gene TRBV5-6, with a weak D call TRBD1 (6 bases). Per the germline V gene, CDR1 is SGHDT and CDR2 is YYEEEE. The CDR3 is 17 amino acids. The V end lost 2 bases, the J end lost 0 bases, and 15 bases lay between the germline ends. The chain's CDR3 is CASSFRQAKYSNQPQHF. CDR3 nucleotides: TGTGCCAGCAGCTTTAGACAGGCCAAATATAGCAATCAGCCCCAGCATTTT.

This clonotype was recorded once. A much larger clone differs from this one at a single base, so this may be a read error. This sequence joins TRBV18 and TRBJ2-6, with D perhaps TRBD2 (6 bases). This CDR3 spans 15 amino acids. From germline, CDR1 is KGHSH and CDR2 LQKENI. Trimming took off 1 base at V and 5 bases at J, with 9 bases between the two ends. This CDR3 is CASSPLGTWANVLTF. DNA for the CDR3: TGTGCCAGCTCACCACTGGGGACTTGGGCCAACGTCCTGACTTTC.

A few counts support this clonotype. This chain connects TRBV6-2 or TRBV6-3 to TRBJ2-7, with a tentative D call TRBD1 (6 bases). This CDR3 is 11 amino acids long. In germline, CDR1 is MNHEY, CDR2 SVGEGT. V was pared by 4 bases and J by 7 bases, with 8 bases between. The CDR3 DNA is TGTGCCAGCAGTTCCCAGGGGGAGCAGTACGTC. It is translated as CASSSQGEQYV.

The chain joins TRBV12-3 or TRBV12-4 to TRBJ2-6; 7 nucleotides agree with TRBD2. There are 18 residues in the CDR3. J gave up 0 bases and V 5 bases, and 10 bases lay outside the gene matches. The DNA of the CDR3 is TGTGCCAGCAGTCCGCGGGGCGGGGGTGTCTCTGGGGCCAACGTCCTGACTTTC. Residues: CASSPRGGGVSGANVLTF.